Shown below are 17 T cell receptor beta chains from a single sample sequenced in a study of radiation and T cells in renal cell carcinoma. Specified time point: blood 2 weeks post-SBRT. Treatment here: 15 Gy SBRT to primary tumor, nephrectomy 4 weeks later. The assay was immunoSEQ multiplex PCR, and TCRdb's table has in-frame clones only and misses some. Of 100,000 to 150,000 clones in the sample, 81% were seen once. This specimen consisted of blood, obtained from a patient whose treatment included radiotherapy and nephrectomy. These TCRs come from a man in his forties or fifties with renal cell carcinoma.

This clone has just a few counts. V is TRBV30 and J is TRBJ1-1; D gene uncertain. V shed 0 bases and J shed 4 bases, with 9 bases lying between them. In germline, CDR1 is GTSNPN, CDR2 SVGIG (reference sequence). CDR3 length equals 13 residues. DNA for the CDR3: TGTGCCTGGAGTGTACAGAAGGTCACTGAAGCTTTCTTT. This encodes CAWSVQKVTEAFF.

The CDR3 DNA is TGTGCCAGCAGCTCCGGTGACCAATTTTCTCACAATGAGCAGTTCTTC. Translating gives CASSSGDQFSHNEQFF. The chain is built from TRBV7-3 and TRBJ2-1; D gene uncertain. Trimming shortened V by 4 bases and J by 5 bases, and 18 bases separated the two germline ends. Per the germline V gene, CDR1 is SGHTA and CDR2 is FQGTGA. The CDR3 length is 16 residues.

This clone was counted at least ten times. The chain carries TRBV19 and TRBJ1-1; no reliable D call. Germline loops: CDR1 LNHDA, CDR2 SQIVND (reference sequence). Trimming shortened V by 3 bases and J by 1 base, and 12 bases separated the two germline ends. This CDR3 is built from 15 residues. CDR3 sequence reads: CASSMAEGGNTEAFF. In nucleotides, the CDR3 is TGTGCCAGTAGTATGGCCGAAGGAGGGAACACTGAAGCTTTCTTT.

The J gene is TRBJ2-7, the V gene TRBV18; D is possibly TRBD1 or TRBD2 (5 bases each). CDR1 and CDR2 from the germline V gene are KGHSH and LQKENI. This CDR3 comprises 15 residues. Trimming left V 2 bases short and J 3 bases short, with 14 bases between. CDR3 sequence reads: CASSPIWGKDYEQYF. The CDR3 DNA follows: TGTGCCAGCTCACCAATTTGGGGGAAGGACTACGAGCAGTACTTC.

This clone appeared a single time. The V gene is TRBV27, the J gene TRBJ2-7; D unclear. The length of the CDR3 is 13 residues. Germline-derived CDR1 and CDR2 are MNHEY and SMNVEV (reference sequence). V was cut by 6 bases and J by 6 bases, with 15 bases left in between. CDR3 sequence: CASRSPPLGEQYF. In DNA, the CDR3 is TGTGCCAGCAGGAGCCCTCCACTCGGCGAGCAGTACTTC.

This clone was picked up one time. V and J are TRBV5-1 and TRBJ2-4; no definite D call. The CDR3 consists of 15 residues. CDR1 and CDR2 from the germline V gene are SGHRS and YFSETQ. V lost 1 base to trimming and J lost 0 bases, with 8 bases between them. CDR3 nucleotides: TGCGCCAGCAGCTTGTTGTCGGGAGCCAAAAACATTCAGTACTTC. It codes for CASSLLSGAKNIQYF.

CDR3 in amino acids: CASVPRGAGEKLFF. The CDR3 coding sequence is TGTGCCAGCGTGCCCCGTGGGGCAGGGGAAAAACTGTTTTTT. This sequence joins TRBV2 and TRBJ1-4, with a tentative D call TRBD1 (5 bases). Germline V gives CDR1 SNHLY, CDR2 FYNNEI. V lost 8 bases and J 8 bases, leaving 18 bases between the germline ends. The CDR3 extends over 14 amino acids.

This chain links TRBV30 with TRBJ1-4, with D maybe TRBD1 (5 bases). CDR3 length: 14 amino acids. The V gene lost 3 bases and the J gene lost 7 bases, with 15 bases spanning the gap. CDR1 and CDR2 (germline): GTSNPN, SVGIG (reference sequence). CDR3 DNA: TGTGCCTGGAGCCCGGGACTCTCTGCTGAAAAACTGTTTTTT. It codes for CAWSPGLSAEKLFF.

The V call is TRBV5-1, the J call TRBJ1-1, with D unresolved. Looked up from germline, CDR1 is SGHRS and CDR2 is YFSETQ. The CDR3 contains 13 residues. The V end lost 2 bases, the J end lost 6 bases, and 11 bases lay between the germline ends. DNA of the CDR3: TGCGCCAGCAGCTTAGGCTCGGGCCCTGAAGCTTTCTTT. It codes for CASSLGSGPEAFF.

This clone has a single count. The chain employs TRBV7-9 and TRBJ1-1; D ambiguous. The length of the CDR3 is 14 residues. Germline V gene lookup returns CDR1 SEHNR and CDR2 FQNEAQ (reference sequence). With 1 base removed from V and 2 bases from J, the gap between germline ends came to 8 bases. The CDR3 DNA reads TGTGCCAGCAGCTTAGGTGGGCTAAACACTGAAGCTTTCTTT. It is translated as CASSLGGLNTEAFF.

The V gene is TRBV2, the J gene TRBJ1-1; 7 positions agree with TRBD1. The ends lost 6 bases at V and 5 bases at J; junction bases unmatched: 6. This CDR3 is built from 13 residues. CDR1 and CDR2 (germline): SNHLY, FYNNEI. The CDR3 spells CASRPDRQTEAFF. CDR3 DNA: TGTGCCAGCAGACCGGACAGGCAAACTGAAGCTTTCTTT.

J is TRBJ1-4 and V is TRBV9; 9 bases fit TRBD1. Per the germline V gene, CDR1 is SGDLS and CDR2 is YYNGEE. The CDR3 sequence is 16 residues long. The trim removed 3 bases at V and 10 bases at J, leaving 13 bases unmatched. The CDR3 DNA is TGTGCCAGCAGCGAGTACGGACAGGGGAAAGGGGGAAAACTGTTTTTT. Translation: CASSEYGQGKGGKLFF.

The CDR3 nucleotides are TGTGCCAGCGGGGAGAGGGGGCAGCCCCAGCATTTT. This codes for CASGERGQPQHF. J is TRBJ1-5 and V is TRBV6-1, with D perhaps matching TRBD1 (6 bases). Trimming left V 8 bases short and J 7 bases short, with 12 bases between. CDR3 length equals 12 residues. CDR1 is MNHNS and CDR2 is SASEGT in the germline V gene.

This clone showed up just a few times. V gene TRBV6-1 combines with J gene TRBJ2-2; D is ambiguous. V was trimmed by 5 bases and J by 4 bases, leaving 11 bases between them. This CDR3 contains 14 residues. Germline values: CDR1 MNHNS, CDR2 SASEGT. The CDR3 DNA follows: TGTGCCAGCAGTAGAGCTCCCCTCACCGGGGAGCTGTTTTTT. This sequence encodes CASSRAPLTGELFF.

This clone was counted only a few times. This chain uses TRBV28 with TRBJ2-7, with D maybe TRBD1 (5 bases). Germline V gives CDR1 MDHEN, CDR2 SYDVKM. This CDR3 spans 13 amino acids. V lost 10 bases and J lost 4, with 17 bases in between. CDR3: CATRLPQGYEQYF. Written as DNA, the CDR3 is TGTGCCACCCGGCTGCCCCAGGGTTACGAGCAGTACTTC.

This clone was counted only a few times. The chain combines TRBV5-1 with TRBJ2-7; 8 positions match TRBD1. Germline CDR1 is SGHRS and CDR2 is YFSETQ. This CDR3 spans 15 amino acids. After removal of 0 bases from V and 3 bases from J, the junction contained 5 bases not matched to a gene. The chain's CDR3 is CASSLDAGGFYEQYF. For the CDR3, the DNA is TGCGCCAGCAGCTTGGATGCAGGGGGCTTCTACGAGCAGTACTTC.

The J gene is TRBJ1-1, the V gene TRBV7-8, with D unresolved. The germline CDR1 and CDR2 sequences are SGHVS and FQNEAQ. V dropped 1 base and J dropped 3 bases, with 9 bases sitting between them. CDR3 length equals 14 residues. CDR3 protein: CASSLENSHTEAFF. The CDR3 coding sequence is TGTGCCAGCAGCTTAGAGAACAGCCACACTGAAGCTTTCTTT.